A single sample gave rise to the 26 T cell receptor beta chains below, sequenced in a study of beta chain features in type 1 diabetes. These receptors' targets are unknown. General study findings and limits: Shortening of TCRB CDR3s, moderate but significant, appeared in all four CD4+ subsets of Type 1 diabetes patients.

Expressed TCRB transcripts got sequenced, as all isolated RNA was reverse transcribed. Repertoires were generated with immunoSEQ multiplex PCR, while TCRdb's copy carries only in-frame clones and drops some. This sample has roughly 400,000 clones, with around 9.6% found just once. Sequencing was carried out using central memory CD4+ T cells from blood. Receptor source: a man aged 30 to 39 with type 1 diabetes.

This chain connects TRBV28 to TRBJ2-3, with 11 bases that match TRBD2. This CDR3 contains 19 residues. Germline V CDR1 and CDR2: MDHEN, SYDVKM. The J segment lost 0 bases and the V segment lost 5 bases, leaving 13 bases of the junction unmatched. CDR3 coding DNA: TGTGCCAGCAGTCCGTTAGCGGGAGGGCCCATAGCTAGCACAGATACGCAGTATTTT. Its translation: CASSPLAGGPIASTDTQYF.

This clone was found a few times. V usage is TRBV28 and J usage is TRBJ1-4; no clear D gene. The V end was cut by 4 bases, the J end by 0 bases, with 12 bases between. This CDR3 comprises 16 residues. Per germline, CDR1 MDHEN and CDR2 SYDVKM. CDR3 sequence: CASSSRDPATNEKLFF. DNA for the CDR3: TGTGCCAGCAGTTCACGGGATCCTGCAACTAATGAAAAACTGTTTTTT.

CDR3 protein: CASSLEFTGTEQYF. The CDR3 region has the DNA TGTGCCAGCAGCTTAGAGTTCACAGGGACCGAGCAGTACTTC. This rearrangement joins TRBV11-2 to TRBJ2-7, with a possible D match to TRBD1 (6 bases). V lost 0 bases to trimming and J lost 6 bases, with 12 bases between them. The germline gives CDR1 SGHAT, CDR2 FQNNGV. The CDR3 spans 14 residues.

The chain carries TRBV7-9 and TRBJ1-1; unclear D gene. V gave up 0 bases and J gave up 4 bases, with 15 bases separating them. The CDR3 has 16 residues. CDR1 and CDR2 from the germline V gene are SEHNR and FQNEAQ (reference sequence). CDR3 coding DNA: TGTGCCAGCAGCTTAGCCCCCTCGGTCGGGCTCACTGAAGCTTTCTTT. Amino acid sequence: CASSLAPSVGLTEAFF.

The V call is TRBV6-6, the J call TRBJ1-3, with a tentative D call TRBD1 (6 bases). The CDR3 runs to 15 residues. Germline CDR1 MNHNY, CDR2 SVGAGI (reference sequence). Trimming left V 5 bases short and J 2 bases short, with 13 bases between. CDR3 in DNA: TGTGCCAGCAGTCCGCAACAGGGCGCTGGAAACACCATATATTTT. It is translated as CASSPQQGAGNTIYF.

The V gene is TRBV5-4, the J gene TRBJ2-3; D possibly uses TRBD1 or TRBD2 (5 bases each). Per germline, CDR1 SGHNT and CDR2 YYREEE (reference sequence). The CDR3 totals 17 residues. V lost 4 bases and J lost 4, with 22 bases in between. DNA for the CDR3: TGTGCCAGCAGCCTCCCCTCCGGAGGCAGGGCCTCAGATACGCAGTATTTT. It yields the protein CASSLPSGGRASDTQYF.

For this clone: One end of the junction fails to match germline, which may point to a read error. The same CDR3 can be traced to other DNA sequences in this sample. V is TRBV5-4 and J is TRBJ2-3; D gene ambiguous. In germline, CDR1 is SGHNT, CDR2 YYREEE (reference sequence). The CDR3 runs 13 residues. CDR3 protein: CASSQGSTDTQYF. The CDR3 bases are TGCGCCAGCAGCCAAGGGAGCACAGATACGCAGTATTTT.

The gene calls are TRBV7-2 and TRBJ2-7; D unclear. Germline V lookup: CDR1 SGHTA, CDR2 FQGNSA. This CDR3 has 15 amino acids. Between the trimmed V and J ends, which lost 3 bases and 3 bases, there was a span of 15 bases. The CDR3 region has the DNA TGTGCCAGCAGCTTTCGGCCTGGTACCCTCTACGAGCAGTACTTC. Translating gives CASSFRPGTLYEQYF.

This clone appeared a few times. CDR3 in DNA: TGCGCCAGCAGCTTGGGGGGACAGGGATACCAAGAGACCCAGTACTTC. Its translation is CASSLGGQGYQETQYF. The chain is built from TRBV5-1 and TRBJ2-5, with TRBD1 matching 9 bases. V shed 0 bases and J 0 bases; nucleotides not matched to a gene: 3. This CDR3 is 16 amino acids long. The germline gives CDR1 SGHRS, CDR2 YFSETQ.

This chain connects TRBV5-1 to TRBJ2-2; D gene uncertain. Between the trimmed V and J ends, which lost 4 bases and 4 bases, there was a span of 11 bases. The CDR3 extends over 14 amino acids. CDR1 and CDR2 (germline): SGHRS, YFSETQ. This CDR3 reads CASSENSVTGELFF. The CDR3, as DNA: TGCGCCAGCAGCGAAAACAGCGTCACCGGGGAGCTGTTTTTT.

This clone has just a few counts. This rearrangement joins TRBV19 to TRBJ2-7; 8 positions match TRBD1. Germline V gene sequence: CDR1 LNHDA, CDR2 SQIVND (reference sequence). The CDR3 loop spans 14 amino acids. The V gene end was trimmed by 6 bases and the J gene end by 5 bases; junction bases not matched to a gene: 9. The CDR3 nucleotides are TGTGCCAGTAGGAAAGACAGGGGTCGGCACGAGCAGTACTTC. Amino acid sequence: CASRKDRGRHEQYF.

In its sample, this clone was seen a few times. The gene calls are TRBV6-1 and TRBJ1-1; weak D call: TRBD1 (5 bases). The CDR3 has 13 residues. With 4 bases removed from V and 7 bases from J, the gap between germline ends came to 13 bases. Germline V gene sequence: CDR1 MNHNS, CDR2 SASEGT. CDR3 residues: CASSGVRGSEAFF. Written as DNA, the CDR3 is TGTGCCAGCAGTGGCGTTCGGGGGAGTGAAGCTTTCTTT.

The CDR3 coding sequence is TGTGCCAGCAGTTTATCAGGGCTTGGGAACACCATATATTTT. Amino acid sequence: CASSLSGLGNTIYF. V usage is TRBV27 and J usage is TRBJ1-3; D is unclear. CDR1 is MNHEY and CDR2 is SMNVEV in the germline V gene (reference sequence). V lost 0 bases and J 7 bases, leaving 10 bases between the germline ends. There are 14 residues in the CDR3.

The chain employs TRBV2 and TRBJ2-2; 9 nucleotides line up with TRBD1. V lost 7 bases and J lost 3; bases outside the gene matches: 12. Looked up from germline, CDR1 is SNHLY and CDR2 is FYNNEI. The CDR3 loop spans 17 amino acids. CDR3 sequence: CASTIPTGGSYTGELFF. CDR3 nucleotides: TGTGCCAGCACAATACCGACAGGGGGATCTTACACCGGGGAGCTGTTTTTT.

The DNA of the CDR3 is TGTGCCAGCTCACCTCAGGGGGCGGACTATGGCTACACCTTC. This encodes CASSPQGADYGYTF. This sequence joins TRBV18 and TRBJ1-2; 8 bases line up with TRBD1. This CDR3 has 14 residues. With 3 bases clipped from V and 3 bases from J, the junction kept 3 bases outside the gene matches. CDR1 is KGHSH and CDR2 is LQKENI in the germline V gene.

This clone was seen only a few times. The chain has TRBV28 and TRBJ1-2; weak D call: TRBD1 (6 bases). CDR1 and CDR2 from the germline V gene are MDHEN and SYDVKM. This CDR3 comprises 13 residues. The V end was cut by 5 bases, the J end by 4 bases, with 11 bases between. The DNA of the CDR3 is TGTGCCAGCAGTCTTCCAGGGGTCTATGGCTACACCTTC. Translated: CASSLPGVYGYTF.

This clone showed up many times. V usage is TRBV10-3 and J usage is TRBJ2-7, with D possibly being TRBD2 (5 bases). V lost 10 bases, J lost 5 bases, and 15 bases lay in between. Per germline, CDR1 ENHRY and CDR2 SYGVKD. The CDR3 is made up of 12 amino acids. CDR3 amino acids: CATSSLENEQYF. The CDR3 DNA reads TGTGCCACTTCTAGCCTTGAGAACGAGCAGTACTTC.

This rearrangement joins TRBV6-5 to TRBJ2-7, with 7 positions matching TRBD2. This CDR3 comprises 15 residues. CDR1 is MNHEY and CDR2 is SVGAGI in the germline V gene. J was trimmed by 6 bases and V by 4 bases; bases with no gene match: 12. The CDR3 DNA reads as TGTGCCAGCAGTTCCCCCGGGGAGGGACGGAGCGAGCAGTACTTC. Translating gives CASSSPGEGRSEQYF.

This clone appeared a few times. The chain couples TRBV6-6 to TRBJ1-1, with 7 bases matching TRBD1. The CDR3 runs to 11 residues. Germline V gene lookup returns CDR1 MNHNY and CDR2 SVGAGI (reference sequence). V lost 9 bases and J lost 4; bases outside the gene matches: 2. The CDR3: CASTGATEAFF. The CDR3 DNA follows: TGTGCCAGTACAGGGGCCACTGAAGCTTTCTTT.

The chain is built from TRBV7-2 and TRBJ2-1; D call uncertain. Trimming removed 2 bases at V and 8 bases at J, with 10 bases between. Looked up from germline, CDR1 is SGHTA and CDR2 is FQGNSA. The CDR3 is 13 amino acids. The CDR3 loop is CASSLWVGDEQFF. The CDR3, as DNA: TGTGCCAGCAGCTTATGGGTCGGCGATGAGCAGTTCTTC. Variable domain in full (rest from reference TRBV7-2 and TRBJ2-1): GAGVSQSPSNKVTEKGKDVELRCDPISGHTALYWYRQSLGQGLEFLIYFQGNSAPDKSGLPSDRFSAERTGGSVSTLTIQRTQQEDSAVYLCASSLWVGDEQFFGPGTRLTVL.

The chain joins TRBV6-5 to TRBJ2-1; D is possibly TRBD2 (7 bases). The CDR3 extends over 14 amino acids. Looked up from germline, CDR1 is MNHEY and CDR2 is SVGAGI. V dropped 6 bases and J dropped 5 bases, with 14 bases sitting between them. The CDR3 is CASRPGGVHNEQFF. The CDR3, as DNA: TGTGCCAGCAGGCCGGGGGGCGTCCACAATGAGCAGTTCTTC.

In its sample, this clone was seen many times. The CDR3 region has the DNA TGTGCCAGCAGCCTCGGGACAGGGCGAGAGACCCAGTACTTC. It encodes CASSLGTGRETQYF. The V and J genes are TRBV7-9 and TRBJ2-5, with 9 bases that match TRBD1. This CDR3 is built from 14 residues. In germline, CDR1 is SEHNR, CDR2 FQNEAQ (reference sequence). The V and J ends lost 5 bases and 4 bases, in that order; junction bases with no gene match: 5. Based on the CDR3 plus reference TRBV7-9 and TRBJ2-5, the full variable domain is DTGVSQNPRHKITKRGQNVTFRCDPISEHNRLYWYRQTLGQGPEFLTYFQNEAQLEKSRLLSDRFSAERPKGSFSTLEIQRTEQGDSAMYLCASSLGTGRETQYFGPGTRLLVL.

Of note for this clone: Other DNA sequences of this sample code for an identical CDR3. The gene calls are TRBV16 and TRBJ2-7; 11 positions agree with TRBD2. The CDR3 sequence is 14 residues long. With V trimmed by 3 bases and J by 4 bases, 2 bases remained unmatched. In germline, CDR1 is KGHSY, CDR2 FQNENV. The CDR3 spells CASSQRTSGYEQYF. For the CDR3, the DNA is TGTGCCAGCAGCCAGCGGACTAGCGGGTACGAGCAGTACTTC.

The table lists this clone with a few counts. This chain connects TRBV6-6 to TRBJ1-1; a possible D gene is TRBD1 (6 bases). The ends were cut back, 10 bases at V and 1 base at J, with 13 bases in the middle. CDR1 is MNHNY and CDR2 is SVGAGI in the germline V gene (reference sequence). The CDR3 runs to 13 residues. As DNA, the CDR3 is TGTGCCATCAGGGGACACAAGAACACTGAAGCTTTCTTT. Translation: CAIRGHKNTEAFF.

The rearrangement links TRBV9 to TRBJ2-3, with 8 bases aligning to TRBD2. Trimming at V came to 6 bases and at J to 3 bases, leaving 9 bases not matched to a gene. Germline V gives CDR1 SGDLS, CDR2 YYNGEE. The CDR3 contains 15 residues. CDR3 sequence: CASTRGLEITDTQYF. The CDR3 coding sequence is TGTGCCAGCACACGGGGACTAGAGATTACAGATACGCAGTATTTT.

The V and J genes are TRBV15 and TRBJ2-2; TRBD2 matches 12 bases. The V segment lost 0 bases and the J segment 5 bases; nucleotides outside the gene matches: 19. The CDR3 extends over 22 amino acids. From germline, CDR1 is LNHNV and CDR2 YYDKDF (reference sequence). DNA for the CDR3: TGTGCCACCAGCAGAGATTACCCGAATAGGGCTAGCGGGAGGGTCAGGACCGGGGAGCTGTTTTTT. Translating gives CATSRDYPNRASGRVRTGELFF.